The 3 T cell receptor beta chains in this list originate from one sample, sequenced in a study of blood T cell repertoires in COVID-19. Some clones are missing from TCRdb's copy, which holds only in-frame ones; the method was immunoSEQ multiplex PCR. The table includes some 58,000 clones, around 86% detected once. The specimen was peripheral blood. The receptors were gathered from a man in his forties with acute or convalescent COVID-19.

This clone was detected a few times. The V and J genes are TRBV24-1 and TRBJ1-4; 7 nucleotides align to TRBD1. The CDR3 length is 16 residues. The germline CDR1 and CDR2 sequences are KGHDR and SFDVKD. J was trimmed by 4 bases and V by 4 bases; bases with no gene match: 8. CDR3 region: CATSEQRDSVNEKLFF. For the CDR3, the DNA is TGTGCCACCAGTGAGCAACGGGACAGTGTTAATGAAAAACTGTTTTTT.

J is TRBJ1-4 and V is TRBV6-5, with D possibly TRBD1 on 6 matching bases. The CDR3 is made up of 13 amino acids. The germline CDR1 and CDR2 sequences are MNHEY and SVGAGI. V was trimmed by 2 bases and J by 7 bases, leaving 8 bases between them. Here the CDR3 reads CASSYQDSEKLFF. In nucleotides, the CDR3 is TGTGCCAGCAGTTACCAGGACAGTGAAAAACTGTTTTTT.

V gene TRBV6-1 combines with J gene TRBJ1-2; weak D call: TRBD1 (6 bases). Germline values: CDR1 MNHNS, CDR2 SASEGT. This CDR3 comprises 13 residues. V was cut by 2 bases and J by 5 bases, with 9 bases left in between. Here the CDR3 reads CASSETGRYGYTF. In nucleotides, the CDR3 is TGTGCCAGCAGTGAAACAGGGAGATATGGCTACACCTTC.